This T cell receptor beta chain was observed in a study of OX40 agonist ivuxolimab in advanced cancers. Background on the whole study: Ivuxolimab was a fully human IgG2 agonistic monoclonal antibody targeting the costimulatory receptor OX40 (CD134). Intravenous ivuxolimab was administered to patients every 2 weeks at six dose levels: 0.01, 0.1, 0.3, 1.5, 3 and 10 mg/kg. Of the roughly 53 patients in dose escalation, 19 had hepatocellular carcinoma, around 15 had melanoma, 9 had renal cell carcinoma and 9 had head and neck cancer. A male proportion of under 85% and a mean age of approximately 60 years, ranging from roughly 23 to 79, were recorded for the dose-escalation cohort. Prior anti-PD-1, anti-PD-L1 or anti-CTLA-4 therapy was permitted, and 40% to 50% of dose-escalation patients had received checkpoint inhibitors. Partial responses were achieved by three dose-escalation patients, of whom one had hepatocellular carcinoma and two had cutaneous melanoma. The purpose of peripheral TCRbeta sequencing was to test whether ivuxolimab changed TCR sequence diversity and led to clonal T-cell expansion. The paper covers the monotherapy dose-escalation part of the phase I ivuxolimab trial, which included N of about 56 patients. Study-wide findings and limitations: On average, CD8+ T cells showed more expanded clones than CD4+ T cells after ivuxolimab. At doses from 0.1 to 3.0 mg/kg, clonal expansion was seen in both CD4+ and CD8+ blood T cells between baseline and week 6. Antigen specificity was not determined for the clonally expanded peripheral T cells. In the 0.1-3.0 mg/kg groups, partial responders had among the lowest normalized peripheral clonal expansion, particularly in CD8+ T cells. Low levels of normalized T-cell clonal expansion were also seen in some patients who did not respond.

Between the V and J ends, shortened by 1 base and 7 bases respectively, the junction contains 16 bases. Looking up the germline V gene yields CDR1 SGHTA and CDR2 FQGNSA. The CDR3 has 15 amino acids, counting the end cysteine and phenylalanine. Only the CDR3 region is kept as DNA, spanning 45 bases read in frame from base 1. Patients with autoimmune disease history or receiving systemic immunosuppression were excluded from the trial. In every dose cohort, peripheral blood was drawn for TCR sequencing at baseline, cycle 4 day 1, and cycle 7 day 1. The samples were drawn from a first-in-human, open-label, multicenter phase I dose-escalation trial of ivuxolimab. Adults with locally advanced or metastatic melanoma, renal cell, hepatocellular, or head and neck squamous cell carcinoma were enrolled in the trial. Before TCR sequencing, CD4+ T cells and CD8+ T cells were sorted from peripheral blood as separate populations.

To sequence the TCRbeta CDR3 region, genomic DNA was isolated from the sorted cells. TCRbeta CDR3 regions were sequenced using the immunoSEQ Assay. Held by TCRdb, this immuneACCESS table contains in-frame sequences only and omits some clones. Under half of the omission traces to an unresolved V gene where checked; the cause of the rest is unknown. The sample includes 70,000 to 90,000 clones, with roughly 90% observed a single time. Jointly, the top ten make up roughly 0.37% of the sample. With respect to this clone: Its antigen is not yet known. Base-call qualities are not available, and no considerably larger clone is one nucleotide away.

This receptor was taken from an adult with an advanced solid tumor such as melanoma, head and neck, liver or kidney cancer. This specimen was CD4+ or CD8+ T cells sorted from blood, taken in a trial of the OX40 agonist ivuxolimab. This chain is built from TRBV7-2 and TRBJ1-2; the D gene is not confidently resolved. The CDR3 protein: CASSLDSFRGSGYTF. The DNA is as follows: TGTGCCAGCAGCTTAGATAGTTTCCGTGGCAGTGGCTACACCTTC.